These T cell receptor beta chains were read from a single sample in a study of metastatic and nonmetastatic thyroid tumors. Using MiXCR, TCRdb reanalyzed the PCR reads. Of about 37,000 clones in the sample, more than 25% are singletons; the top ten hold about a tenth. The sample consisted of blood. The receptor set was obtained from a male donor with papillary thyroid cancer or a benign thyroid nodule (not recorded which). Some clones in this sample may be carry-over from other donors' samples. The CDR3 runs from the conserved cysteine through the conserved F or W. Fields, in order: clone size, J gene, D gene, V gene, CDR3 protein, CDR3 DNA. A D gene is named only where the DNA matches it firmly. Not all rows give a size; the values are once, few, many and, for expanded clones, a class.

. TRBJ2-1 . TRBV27 CASKGLDSYNEQFF TGTGCCAGCAAAGGGCTAGACTCCTACAATGAGCAGTTCTTC
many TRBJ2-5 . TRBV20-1 CSASGTTNQETQYF TGCAGTGCTTCCGGGACCACCAACCAAGAGACCCAGTACTTC
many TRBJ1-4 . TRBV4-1 CASSQDPPQGATNEKLFF TGCGCCAGCAGCCAAGACCCCCCACAGGGAGCAACTAATGAAAAACTGTTTTTT
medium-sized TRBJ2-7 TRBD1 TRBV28 CASTRPGGQGGYEQYF TGTGCCAGCACCCGCCCCGGAGGACAGGGCGGCTACGAGCAGTACTTC
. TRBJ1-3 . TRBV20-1 CSARRSPGNTIYF TGCAGTGCTAGAAGGTCACCCGGAAACACCATATATTTT
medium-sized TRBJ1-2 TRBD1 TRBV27 CASSLFSPGTGTFGYTF TGTGCCAGCAGTTTATTCTCTCCCGGGACAGGGACTTTTGGCTACACCTTC
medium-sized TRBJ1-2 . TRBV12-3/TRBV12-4 CASSHRVSGYTF TGTGCCAGCAGTCACAGGGTTTCGGGCTACACCTTC
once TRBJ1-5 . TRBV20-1 CSAAQTMRQPQHF TGCAGTGCTGCCCAGACCATGAGACAGCCCCAGCATTTT
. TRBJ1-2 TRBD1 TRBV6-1 CASRTGANYGYTF TGTGCCAGCAGGACAGGGGCGAACTATGGCTACACCTTC
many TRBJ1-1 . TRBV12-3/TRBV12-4 CASSLLREKDTEAFF TGTGCCAGCAGTTTACTCAGGGAAAAGGACACTGAAGCTTTCTTT
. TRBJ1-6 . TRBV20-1 CSARVGNSPLHF TGCAGTGCTAGAGTAGGGAATTCACCCCTCCACTTT
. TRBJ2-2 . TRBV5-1 CASSLAAADPNTGELFF TGCGCCAGCAGCTTGGCCGCGGCGGACCCGAACACCGGGGAGCTGTTTTTT
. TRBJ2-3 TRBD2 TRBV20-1 CSARARTSGATSTDTQYF TGCAGTGCTAGAGCCCGGACTAGCGGGGCCACTAGCACAGATACGCAGTATTTT
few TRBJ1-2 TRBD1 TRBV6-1 CASSQTGTGEAF TGTGCCAGCAGTCAAACCGGGACAGGGGAGGCCTTC
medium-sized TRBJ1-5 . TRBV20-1 CSAPPLQRDSNQPQHF TGCAGTGCTCCCCCCTTACAGAGGGATAGCAATCAGCCCCAGCATTTT
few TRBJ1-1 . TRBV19 CASRWGQGRFTEAFF TGTGCCAGTAGGTGGGGGCAGGGGCGTTTTACTGAAGCTTTCTTT
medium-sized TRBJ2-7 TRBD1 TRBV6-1 CASGQGTEQYF TGTGCCAGCGGACAGGGGACCGAGCAGTACTTC
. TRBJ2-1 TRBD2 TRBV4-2 CASSQDGGLATYNEQFF TGTGCCAGCAGCCAAGATGGGGGACTAGCGACCTACAATGAGCAGTTCTTC
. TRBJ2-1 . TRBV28 CASTSGGFFYNEQFF TGTGCCAGCACCTCGGGGGGCTTTTTCTACAATGAGCAGTTCTTC
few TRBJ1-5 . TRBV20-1 CSASIPEIYSNQPQHF TGCAGTGCTTCAATACCAGAGATTTATAGCAATCAGCCCCAGCATTTT
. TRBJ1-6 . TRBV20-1 CSARDLTGQYNSPLHF TGCAGTGCTAGAGATCTGACCGGACAGTATAATTCACCCCTCCACTTT
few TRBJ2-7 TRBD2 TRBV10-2 CASSGVVTSKYEQYF TGCGCCAGCAGTGGGGTGGTGACTAGCAAGTACGAGCAGTACTTC
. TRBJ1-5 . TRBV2 CASSRHRVGSSQPQHF TGTGCCAGCAGTCGTCACAGGGTCGGGAGCAGTCAGCCCCAGCATTTT
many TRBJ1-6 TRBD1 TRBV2 CASRDRVSSYNSPLHF TGTGCCAGCAGGGACAGGGTGAGCTCCTATAATTCACCCCTCCACTTT
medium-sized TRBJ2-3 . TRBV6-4 CASSDSAGSTDTQYF TGTGCCAGCAGTGACTCGGCCGGGAGCACAGATACGCAGTATTTT
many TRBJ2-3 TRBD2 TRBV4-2 CASSIMTSSSTDTQYF TGTGCCAGCAGCATAATGACTAGCTCTAGCACAGATACGCAGTATTTT
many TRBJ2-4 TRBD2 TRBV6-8 CASSGSETSGRNIRYF TGTGCCAGCAGCGGGAGTGAGACTAGCGGGAGAAACATTCGGTACTTC
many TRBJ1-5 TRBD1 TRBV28 CASSKTGEGNQPQHF TGTGCCAGCAGTAAAACAGGGGAGGGCAATCAGCCCCAGCATTTT
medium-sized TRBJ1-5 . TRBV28 CASSLQGKGYQPQHF TGTGCCAGCAGTTTACAGGGGAAGGGGTATCAGCCCCAGCATTTT
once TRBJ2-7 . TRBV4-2 CASSSRPPARGSYEQYF TGTGCCAGCAGTTCGCGTCCCCCAGCGAGAGGATCCTACGAGCAGTACTTC
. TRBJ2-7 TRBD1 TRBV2 CASSARTGMGEQYF TGTGCCAGCAGTGCTAGGACAGGGATGGGCGAGCAGTACTTC
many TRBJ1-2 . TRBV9 CASEGPRYGYTF TGTGCCAGCGAAGGGCCGCGTTATGGCTACACCTTC